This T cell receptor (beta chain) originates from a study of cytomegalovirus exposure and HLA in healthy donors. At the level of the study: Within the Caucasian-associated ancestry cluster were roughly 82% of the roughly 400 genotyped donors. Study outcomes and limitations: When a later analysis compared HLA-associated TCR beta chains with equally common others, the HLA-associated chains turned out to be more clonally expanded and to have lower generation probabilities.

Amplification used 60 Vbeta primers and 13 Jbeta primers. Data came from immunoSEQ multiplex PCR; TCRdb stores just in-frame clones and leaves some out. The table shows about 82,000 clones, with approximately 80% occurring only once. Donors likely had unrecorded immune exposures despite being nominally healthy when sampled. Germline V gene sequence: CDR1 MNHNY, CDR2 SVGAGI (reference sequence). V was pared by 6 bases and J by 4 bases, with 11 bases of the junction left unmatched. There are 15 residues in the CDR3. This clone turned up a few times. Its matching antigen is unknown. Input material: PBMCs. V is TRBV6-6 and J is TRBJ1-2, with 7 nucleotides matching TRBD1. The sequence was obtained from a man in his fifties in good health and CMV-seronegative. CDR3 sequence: CASSRGGQNSYGYTF. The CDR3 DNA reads TGTGCCAGCAGCCGAGGGGGACAGAACAGCTATGGCTACACCTTC.